This T cell receptor beta chain appears in the sequencing data of a study of cytomegalovirus exposure and HLA in healthy donors. The PCR used 60 Vbeta and 13 Jbeta primers. Assay used: immunoSEQ multiplex PCR; TCRdb lists only in-frame clones, some missing. This table holds 110,000 to 150,000 clones, about three quarters found once. Notes on the study in general: It was 160 or so TCR beta chains that were listed as cytomegalovirus-associated.

Worth noting for this clone: The target antigen is unknown.

V was trimmed by 3 bases and J by 5 bases, leaving 10 bases between them. This CDR3 has 13 residues. Per the germline V gene, CDR1 is ENHRY and CDR2 is SYGVKD. The clonotype was recovered from a woman between 25 and 40 years old in good health and CMV-seronegative. The sequencing sample was made of PBMCs. The rearrangement uses TRBV10-3 and TRBJ1-1; D is perhaps TRBD1 (6 bases). The CDR3 is CAISDRTGTEAFF. The CDR3 nucleotides read TGTGCCATCAGTGATCGAACAGGGACTGAAGCTTTCTTT.